This TCR beta chain derives from a study of shared clonotypes between healthy human individuals. Study results and caveats: Clonotypes that were shared across a few donors made up around 5% of naive CD4 clonotypes.

Those who donated, Caucasian adults without exception, all lived in Nashville, Tennessee. CD4+ cell separation produced CD45RA+ naive and CD45RA-negative memory subsets. The table lists this clone with a count of one. Its antigen is undetermined. Some clones are missing from TCRdb's copy, which holds only in-frame ones; the method was immunoSEQ multiplex PCR. The table records more than 2,000,000 clones, 85% to 95% of them present only once. This CDR3 contains 14 residues. The germline CDR1 and CDR2 sequences are LNHDA and SQIVND (reference sequence). With V trimmed by 8 bases and J by 5 bases, 8 bases remained unmatched.

V gene TRBV19 combines with J gene TRBJ2-1, with 8 bases matching TRBD2. Sample: naive CD4+ T cells sorted from blood. Subset defined: CD45RA+ positively selected. The origin of this receptor is a man aged 18 to 29 in good health. This CDR3 reads CASQGAGVHNEQFF. The CDR3 DNA is TGTGCCAGTCAGGGAGCGGGAGTTCACAATGAGCAGTTCTTC. Combining the CDR3 with reference TRBV19 and TRBJ2-1 gives the whole variable domain DGGITQSPKYLFRKEGQNVTLSCEQNLNHDAMYWYRQDPGQGLRLIYYSQIVNDFQKGDIAEGYSVSREKKESFPLTVTSAQKNPTAFYLCASQGAGVHNEQFFGPGTRLTVL.